Listed here are 10 T cell receptor beta chains from one sample, sequenced in a study of T-cell reconstitution after alpha-beta-depleted transplantation in children. Preparation of the TCRbeta library involved a method that used unique molecular identifiers. MiXCR, run by TCRdb on the PCR reads, gives a single entry per CDR3 protein. This sample has 700,000 to 950,000 distinct CDR3 sequences, with 16% found just once. Source: PBMCs, mostly from graft donor cells, taken 360 days after TCRalphabeta/CD19-depleted stem cell transplant. The receptors derive from a male patient younger than 18 who had a stem cell transplant for acute lymphoblastic leukemia, so the T cells may come from the graft donor.

This clonotype has just a few counts. This chain joins TRBV19 and TRBJ2-7, with D possibly being TRBD1 (6 bases). The CDR3 sequence is 16 residues long. V was cut by 4 bases and J by 1 base, with 17 bases left in between. Per germline, CDR1 LNHDA and CDR2 SQIVND (reference sequence). For the CDR3, the DNA is TGTGCCAGTAGTAGCCCCCGGGACACGACATCCTACGAGCAGTACTTC. Amino acids: CASSSPRDTTSYEQYF.

The V call is TRBV2, the J call TRBJ1-6, with 11 bases identical to TRBD1. The CDR3 totals 17 residues. CDR1 and CDR2 from the germline V gene are SNHLY and FYNNEI. With V trimmed by 4 bases and J by 7 bases, 9 bases remained unmatched. Here the CDR3 reads CASSALLRTGGNSPLHF. In DNA, the CDR3 is TGTGCCAGCAGTGCCCTTCTTCGGACAGGGGGCAATTCACCCCTCCACTTT. The variable domain in full, with the rest retrieved from reference TRBV2 and TRBJ1-6, is EPEVTQTPSHQVTQMGQEVILRCVPISNHLYFYWYRQILGQKVEFLVSFYNNEISEKSEIFDDQFSVERPDGSNFTLKIRSTKLEDSAMYFCASSALLRTGGNSPLHFGNGTRLTVT.

This clonotype has ten or more counts. The chain uses TRBV4-1 and TRBJ2-5, with 7 nucleotides matching TRBD1. From germline, CDR1 is MGHRA and CDR2 YSYEKL. The CDR3 has 14 residues. The V segment lost 4 bases and the J segment 5 bases; nucleotides outside the gene matches: 7. CDR3 bases: TGCGCCAGCAGCCTCGACAGGGTCGGGGAGACCCAGTACTTC. As protein: CASSLDRVGETQYF.

In nucleotides, the CDR3 is TGTGCCAGCATAATATTCCCCGGACTAGCGGGAGGTAATGAGCAGTTCTTC. Protein sequence: CASIIFPGLAGGNEQFF. This chain links TRBV2 with TRBJ2-1; TRBD2 aligns across 14 bases. Germline CDR1 reads SNHLY; CDR2 reads FYNNEI. V lost 7 bases and J lost 7; bases outside the gene matches: 12. This CDR3 is 17 amino acids long.

This clonotype was observed many times. This chain uses TRBV29-1 with TRBJ2-7; D gene unclear. The V gene lost 4 bases and the J gene lost 4 bases, with 8 bases spanning the gap. Germline V CDR1 and CDR2: SQVTM, ANQGSEA. CDR3 length: 11 residues. Here the CDR3 reads CSVGLGYEQYF. The CDR3 DNA follows: TGCAGCGTTGGGCTAGGTTACGAGCAGTACTTC.

The chain employs TRBV11-1 and TRBJ1-1, with 7 bases identical to TRBD1. CDR1 is SGHAT, CDR2 FQDESV, per germline (reference sequence). Trimming at V came to 4 bases and at J to 5 bases, leaving 10 bases not matched to a gene. The length of the CDR3 is 15 residues. This chain's CDR3 is CASSSYRGWSTEAFF. CDR3 DNA: TGTGCCAGCAGCTCATACAGGGGCTGGAGTACTGAAGCTTTCTTT.

This clonotype was seen a few times. V and J are TRBV29-1 and TRBJ1-2, with a weak D call TRBD1 (6 bases). Trimming shortened V by 6 bases and J by 8 bases, and 10 bases separated the two germline ends. This CDR3 contains 10 residues. CDR1 and CDR2 (germline): SQVTM, ANQGSEA. CDR3 residues: CSVGQSGYTF. The CDR3, as DNA: TGCAGCGTCGGACAGTCGGGCTACACCTTC.

This clonotype turned up a few times. V is TRBV7-8 and J is TRBJ2-7; D unresolved. Germline loops: CDR1 SGHVS, CDR2 FQNEAQ. This CDR3 contains 13 residues. Trimming shortened V by 5 bases and J by 6 bases, and 14 bases separated the two germline ends. The CDR3 region is CASSILGWREQYF. CDR3 DNA sequence: TGTGCCAGCAGCATTCTAGGGTGGCGCGAGCAGTACTTC.

This clonotype was seen a few times. The V call is TRBV6-6, the J call TRBJ1-1; possibly TRBD1 for D (5 bases). Germline V gene lookup returns CDR1 MNHNY and CDR2 SVGAGI (reference sequence). V lost 10 bases, J lost 11 bases, and 20 bases lay in between. CDR3 size: 12 residues. Here the CDR3 reads CATRDAYGGAFF. As DNA, the CDR3 is TGTGCCACCCGGGACGCCTATGGGGGGGCTTTCTTT.

The chain carries TRBV7-3 and TRBJ2-1; TRBD2 agrees at 9 bases. The CDR3 has 15 residues. After removal of 4 bases from V and 4 bases from J, the junction contained 5 bases not matched to a gene. Looked up from germline, CDR1 is SGHTA and CDR2 is FQGTGA. The CDR3 nucleotides are TGTGCCAGCAGCTCCCGACTAGCGGCTTACAATGAGCAGTTCTTC. It translates to CASSSRLAAYNEQFF. Based on the CDR3 plus reference TRBV7-3 and TRBJ2-1, the full variable domain is GAGVSQTPSNKVTEKGKYVELRCDPISGHTALYWYRQSLGQGPEFLIYFQGTGAADDSGLPNDRFFAVRPEGSVSTLKIQRTERGDSAVYLCASSSRLAAYNEQFFGPGTRLTVL.